These T cell receptor beta chains were read from a single sample in a study of CD8+CD57+ T cells in acquired aplastic anemia. MiXCR, applied by TCRdb to the reads, yields one record per CDR3 protein. The top ten hold about a third of the sample, which has approximately 98,000 distinct CDR3 sequences, 50% to 65% seen once. Material for sequencing was sorted CD4+, CD8+, or CD8+CD57+ T cells (not recorded which) from PBMCs. These receptor sequences come from a human donor in good health, serving as a control. The CDR3 runs from the conserved cysteine through the conserved F or W. Each record gives: D gene, J gene, V gene, clone size, CDR3 protein, CDR3 DNA. The D gene is left open where the match is weak. Rows may omit the clone size; those that give it use once, few, many or a size class.

>TRBD2|TRBJ2-5|TRBV25-1|many
CASSEYGSASSGGDETQYF
TGTGCCAGCAGTGAATATGGGTCCGCCTCTAGCGGGGGGGATGAGACCCAGTACTTC
>.|TRBJ1-6|TRBV7-3|.
CASSQSMNSPLHF
TGTGCCAGCAGCCAATCGATGAATTCACCCCTCCACTTT
>.|TRBJ2-1|TRBV24-1|once
CATSPGGLSYNEQFF
TGTGCCACCAGCCCCGGGGGCCTATCCTACAATGAGCAGTTCTTC
>.|TRBJ1-5|TRBV10-1|.
CASSDSDQPQHF
TGCGCCAGCAGTGATTCAGATCAGCCCCAGCATTTT
>TRBD1|TRBJ1-2|TRBV4-1|.
CASSQDRTGGNYGYTF
TGCGCCAGCAGCCAAGATAGAACAGGGGGCAACTATGGCTACACCTTC
>.|TRBJ2-7|TRBV20-1|many
CSARGAQGSSPYEQYF
TGCAGTGCTAGAGGTGCACAGGGATCTTCACCCTACGAGCAGTACTTC
>.|TRBJ2-1|TRBV4-3|.
CASSQDGARNEQFF
TGCGCCAGCAGCCAAGATGGGGCCCGAAATGAGCAGTTCTTC
>.|TRBJ1-1|TRBV5-1|.
CASSLDSKTEAFF
TGCGCCAGCAGCTTGGATAGTAAGACTGAAGCTTTCTTT
>.|TRBJ2-1|TRBV11-1|.
CASSDVQDSYNEQFF
TGTGCCAGCAGCGACGTCCAGGATTCCTACAATGAGCAGTTCTTC
>TRBD1|TRBJ2-3|TRBV24-1|.
CATSTFKTGGRNTQYF
TGTGCCACCAGCACTTTTAAGACAGGGGGCAGAAATACGCAGTATTTT
>.|TRBJ2-7|TRBV7-2|many
CASSQRGGPYEQYF
TGTGCCAGCAGCCAAAGGGGGGGACCCTACGAGCAGTACTTC
>TRBD2|TRBJ2-3|TRBV11-1|many
CASSYGRGGLSTDTQYF
TGTGCCAGCAGCTATGGACGGGGGGGCTTAAGCACAGATACGCAGTATTTT
>TRBD1|TRBJ1-3|TRBV20-1|once
CSARGGQGAGNTIYF
TGCAGTGCTAGGGGGGGACAGGGGGCAGGTAACACCATATATTTT
>TRBD1|TRBJ2-5|TRBV9|.
CASSVRDRGPQETQYF
TGTGCCAGCAGCGTTAGAGACAGGGGGCCGCAAGAGACCCAGTACTTC
>.|TRBJ1-1|TRBV4-3|many
CASRGGVRNTEAFF
TGCGCCAGCAGGGGGGGGGTGAGGAACACTGAAGCTTTCTTT
>TRBD1|TRBJ2-7|TRBV12-3/TRBV12-4|once
CASTTGQVYEQYF
TGTGCCAGCACCACCGGACAGGTCTACGAGCAGTACTTC
>TRBD2|TRBJ2-7|TRBV19|.
CASSIASGSYEQYF
TGTGCCAGTAGTATAGCTAGCGGGAGCTACGAGCAGTACTTC
>TRBD1|TRBJ1-4|TRBV7-8|once
CASSLTGGRGEKLFF
TGTGCCAGCAGCCTAACAGGGGGTCGAGGTGAAAAACTGTTTTTT
>.|TRBJ1-6|TRBV4-2|many
CASSAGQLSSYNSPLHF
TGTGCCAGCAGCGCAGGGCAACTAAGCTCCTATAATTCACCCCTCCACTTT
>TRBD1|TRBJ1-2|TRBV24-1|.
CATSEPDRAEGYTF
TGTGCCACCAGTGAACCGGACAGGGCAGAAGGCTACACCTTC
>.|TRBJ1-2|TRBV11-1|.
CASSVGRTSGYTF
TGTGCCAGCAGCGTGGGACGGACGAGTGGCTACACCTTC
>.|TRBJ1-5|TRBV10-3|.
CATRRGGPTDAQHF
TGTGCCACGAGACGGGGGGGCCCGACCGATGCGCAGCATTTT
>.|TRBJ2-1|TRBV11-2|.
CAGSPAGTTYNEQFF
TGTGCCGGCAGCCCTGCCGGGACAACATACAATGAGCAGTTCTTC
>TRBD2|TRBJ2-5|TRBV7-6|.
CASSPTSGGFQETQYF
TGTGCCAGCAGCCCTACTAGCGGGGGGTTTCAAGAGACCCAGTACTTC
>.|TRBJ1-2|TRBV6-6|many
CASTRAGNYGYTF
TGTGCCTCTACCAGGGCAGGGAACTATGGCTACACCTTC
>.|TRBJ2-3|TRBV2|many
CASGGSVSTDTQYF
TGTGCCAGCGGGGGTAGCGTAAGCACAGATACGCAGTATTTT
>.|TRBJ2-7|TRBV29-1|.
CSVEDVSYEQYF
TGCAGCGTTGAAGATGTATCCTACGAGCAGTACTTC
>.|TRBJ2-1|TRBV20-1|.
CSARDPGHEQFF
TGCAGTGCTAGAGACCCCGGGCATGAGCAGTTCTTC
>.|TRBJ2-1|TRBV6-1|many
CASRGRGYNEQFF
TGTGCCAGCAGGGGTAGGGGGTACAATGAGCAGTTCTTC
>.|TRBJ1-6|TRBV7-9|.
CASSYRADSPLHF
TGTGCCAGCAGCTATAGGGCGGATTCACCCCTCCACTTT
>.|TRBJ1-2|TRBV2|.
CASSEGAGGYTF
TGTGCCAGCAGTGAAGGAGCGGGAGGCTACACCTTC
>.|TRBJ2-7|TRBV12-3/TRBV12-4|many
CASSIQGSGGEQYF
TGTGCCAGCAGCATACAGGGTTCGGGGGGTGAGCAGTACTTC
>.|TRBJ1-3|TRBV12-3/TRBV12-4|many
CASTLTTSGNTIYF
TGTGCCAGCACCCTGACAACCTCTGGAAACACCATATATTTT
>.|TRBJ2-7|TRBV7-6|many
CASSLWGQYEQYF
TGTGCCAGCAGCTTATGGGGGCAGTACGAGCAGTACTTC
>.|TRBJ2-3|TRBV15|.
CATSRDLGSTDTQYF
TGTGCCACCAGCAGAGATCTAGGTAGCACAGATACGCAGTATTTT
>.|TRBJ1-6|TRBV9|.
CASSVGPYPGSPLHF
TGTGCCAGCAGCGTAGGCCCATATCCGGGATCACCCCTCCACTTT
>.|TRBJ1-6|TRBV6-1|.
CASRPTGRLNSPLHF
TGTGCCAGCAGGCCGACAGGACGACTTAATTCACCCCTCCACTTT
>.|TRBJ1-4|TRBV5-1|.
CASSLGDRNEKLFF
TGCGCCAGCAGCTTGGGTGACAGGAATGAAAAACTGTTTTTT
>.|TRBJ1-1|TRBV25-1|.
CASSDLNTGLGTEAFF
TGTGCCAGCAGTGACCTGAATACGGGGTTGGGCACTGAAGCTTTCTTT
>TRBD1|TRBJ2-3|TRBV10-3|.
CAISERTGLTTDTQYF
TGTGCCATCAGTGAACGGACAGGGTTGACCACAGATACGCAGTATTTT
>.|TRBJ1-1|TRBV2|.
CASSSAVADIAEAFF
TGTGCCAGCAGCTCTGCTGTGGCTGACATCGCTGAAGCTTTCTTT
>.|TRBJ1-1|TRBV6-4|.
CASRRGGEAFF
TGTGCCAGCAGGAGGGGGGGCGAAGCTTTCTTT
>TRBD2|TRBJ2-1|TRBV20-1|once
CSSGGANLDNEQFF
TGCTCAAGCGGGGGGGCCAATTTGGACAATGAGCAGTTCTTC
>.|TRBJ2-1|TRBV9|.
CASSVWSEGGEQFF
TGTGCCAGCAGCGTATGGTCCGAAGGGGGGGAGCAGTTCTTC